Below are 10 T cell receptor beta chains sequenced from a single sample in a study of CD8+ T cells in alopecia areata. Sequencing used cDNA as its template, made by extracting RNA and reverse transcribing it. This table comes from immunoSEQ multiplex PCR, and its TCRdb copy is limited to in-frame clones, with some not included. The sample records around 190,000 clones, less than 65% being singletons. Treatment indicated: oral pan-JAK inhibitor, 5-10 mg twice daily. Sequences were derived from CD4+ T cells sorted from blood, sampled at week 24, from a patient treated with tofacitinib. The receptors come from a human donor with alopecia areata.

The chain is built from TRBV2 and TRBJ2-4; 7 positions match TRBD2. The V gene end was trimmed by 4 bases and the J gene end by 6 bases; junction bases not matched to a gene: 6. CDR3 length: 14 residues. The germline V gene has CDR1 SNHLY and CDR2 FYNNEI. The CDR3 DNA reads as TGTGCCAGCAGTGCGCAGGGAGGGCCAAACATTCAGTACTTC. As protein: CASSAQGGPNIQYF. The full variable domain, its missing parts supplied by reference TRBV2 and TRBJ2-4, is EPEVTQTPSHQVTQMGQEVILRCVPISNHLYFYWYRQILGQKVEFLVSFYNNEISEKSEIFDDQFSVERPDGSNFTLKIRSTKLEDSAMYFCASSAQGGPNIQYFGAGTRLSVL.

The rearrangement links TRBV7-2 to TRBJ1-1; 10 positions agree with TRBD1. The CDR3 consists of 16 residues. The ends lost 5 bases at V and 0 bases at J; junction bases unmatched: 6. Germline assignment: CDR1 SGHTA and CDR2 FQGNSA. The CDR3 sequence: CASSPRQGALNTEAFF. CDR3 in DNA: TGTGCCAGCAGCCCTAGACAGGGGGCGTTGAACACTGAAGCTTTCTTT. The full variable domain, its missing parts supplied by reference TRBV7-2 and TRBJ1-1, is GAGVSQSPSNKVTEKGKDVELRCDPISGHTALYWYRQSLGQGLEFLIYFQGNSAPDKSGLPSDRFSAERTGGSVSTLTIQRTQQEDSAVYLCASSPRQGALNTEAFFGQGTRLTVV.

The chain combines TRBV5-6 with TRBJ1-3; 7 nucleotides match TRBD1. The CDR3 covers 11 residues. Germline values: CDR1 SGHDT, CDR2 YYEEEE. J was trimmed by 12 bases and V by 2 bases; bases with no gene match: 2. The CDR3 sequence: CASSLGDSIYF. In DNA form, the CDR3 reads TGTGCCAGCAGCTTAGGGGACAGCATATATTTT.

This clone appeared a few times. CDR3 loop: CSVESSGGQPQHF. CDR3 nucleotides: TGCAGCGTCGAAAGCAGTGGGGGACAGCCCCAGCATTTT. The chain carries TRBV29-1 and TRBJ1-5; D possibly corresponds to TRBD1 (5 bases). The CDR3 runs 13 residues. The germline V gene has CDR1 SQVTM and CDR2 ANQGSEA. With 6 bases removed from V and 7 bases from J, the gap between germline ends came to 16 bases.

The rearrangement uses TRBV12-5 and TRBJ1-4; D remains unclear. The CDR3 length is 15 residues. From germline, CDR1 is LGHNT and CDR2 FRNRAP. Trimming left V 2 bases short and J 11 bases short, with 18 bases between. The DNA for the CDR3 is TGTGCTAGTGGTTTGATCGGAGTTGGTAGTGTGAAACTGTTTTTT. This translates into CASGLIGVGSVKLFF.

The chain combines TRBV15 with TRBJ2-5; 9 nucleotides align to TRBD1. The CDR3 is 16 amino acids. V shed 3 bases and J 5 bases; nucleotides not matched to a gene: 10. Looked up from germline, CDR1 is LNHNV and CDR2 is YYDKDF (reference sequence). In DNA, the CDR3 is TGTGCCACCAGCAGCCCACTCTCCGGGACAGGGGAGACCCAGTACTTC. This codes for CATSSPLSGTGETQYF.

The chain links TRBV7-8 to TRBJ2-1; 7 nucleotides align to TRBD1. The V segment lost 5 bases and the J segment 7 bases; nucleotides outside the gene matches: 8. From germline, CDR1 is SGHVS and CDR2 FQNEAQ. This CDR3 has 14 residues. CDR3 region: CASSPTGLGNEQFF. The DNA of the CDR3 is TGTGCCAGCAGCCCGACAGGGCTAGGGAATGAGCAGTTCTTC.

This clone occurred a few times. The CDR3 DNA is TGCAGCGTTGGGACTAGCGGTAGCACAGATACGCAGTATTTT. This gives the protein CSVGTSGSTDTQYF. This sequence joins TRBV29-1 and TRBJ2-3; TRBD2 agrees at 10 bases. The CDR3 contains 14 residues. Trimming took 4 bases from V and 0 from J; bases not matched to a gene: 1. Germline V gene lookup returns CDR1 SQVTM and CDR2 ANQGSEA.

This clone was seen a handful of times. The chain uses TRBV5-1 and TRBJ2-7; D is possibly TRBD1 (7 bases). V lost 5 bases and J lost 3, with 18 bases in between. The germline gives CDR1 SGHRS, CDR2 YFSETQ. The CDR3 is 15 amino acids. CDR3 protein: CASSTRDSRVYEQYF. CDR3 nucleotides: TGCGCCAGCAGTACGCGGGACAGTAGGGTCTACGAGCAGTACTTC.

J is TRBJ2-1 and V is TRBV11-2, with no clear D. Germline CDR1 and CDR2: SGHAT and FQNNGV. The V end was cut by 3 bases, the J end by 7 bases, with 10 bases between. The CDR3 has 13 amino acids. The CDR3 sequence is CASSFSPSNEQFF. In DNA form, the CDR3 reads TGTGCCAGCAGCTTTTCTCCGAGTAATGAGCAGTTCTTC.